What follows are 19 T cell receptor beta chains derived from one specimen sequenced in a study of shared clonotypes between healthy human individuals. The assay was immunoSEQ multiplex PCR, and TCRdb's table has in-frame clones only and misses some. Of around 300,000 clones in the sample, roughly 84% were seen once. The sequenced material came from memory CD8+ T cells sorted from blood. Specified subset: CD45RO+ cells pooled with CCR7-negative TemRA cells. The receptors were gathered from a young man in good health.

The chain joins TRBV5-6 to TRBJ2-3, with 13 bases lining up with TRBD2. The CDR3 extends over 17 amino acids. V dropped 1 base and J dropped 4; count of bases not matched to a gene: 6. Germline V lookup: CDR1 SGHDT, CDR2 YYEEEE. CDR3 protein: CASSLWPGLAGSDTQYF. CDR3 DNA: TGTGCCAGCAGCTTGTGGCCGGGACTAGCGGGGTCAGATACGCAGTATTTT.

The rearrangement links TRBV27 to TRBJ2-1; D uncertain. The CDR3 spans 11 residues. The ends were cut back, 7 bases at V and 3 bases at J, with 4 bases in the middle. In germline, CDR1 is MNHEY, CDR2 SMNVEV (reference sequence). CDR3 nucleotide sequence: TGTGCCAGCACCAGCTACAATGAGCAGTTCTTC. Amino acids: CASTSYNEQFF.

The V call is TRBV27, the J call TRBJ2-1; perhaps TRBD1 as D (5 bases). V lost 0 bases and J lost 13, with 13 bases in between. The CDR3 is 13 residues long. Germline V gene lookup returns CDR1 MNHEY and CDR2 SMNVEV (reference sequence). CDR3 sequence reads: CASSLSSGGQQFF. CDR3 nucleotide sequence: TGTGCCAGCAGTTTATCGAGTGGCGGACAACAGTTCTTC.

CDR3 in amino acids: CASSQDAEEKLFF. The CDR3 region has the DNA TGCGCCAGCAGCCAAGACGCGGAGGAAAAACTGTTTTTT. The chain carries TRBV4-1 and TRBJ1-4, with D hard to call. The CDR3 is 13 residues long. V lost 0 bases and J 8 bases, leaving 7 bases between the germline ends. Germline CDR1 and CDR2: MGHRA and YSYEKL.

The rearrangement uses TRBV5-4 and TRBJ2-7; the match to TRBD1 covers 12 bases. J lost 4 bases, V lost 1 base, and 6 bases had no gene match. The CDR3 contains 16 residues. CDR1 and CDR2 from the germline V gene are SGHNT and YYREEE (reference sequence). The CDR3 sequence: CASSLFPGQGAYEQYF. The CDR3 region has the DNA TGTGCCAGCAGCTTGTTCCCGGGACAGGGGGCTTACGAGCAGTACTTC.

This clone was seen only once. This chain connects TRBV29-1 to TRBJ1-1; the match to TRBD1 covers 7 bases. Germline-derived CDR1 and CDR2 are SQVTM and ANQGSEA. The V segment lost 1 base and the J segment 1 base; nucleotides outside the gene matches: 9. The CDR3 consists of 16 residues. The CDR3 DNA follows: TGCAGCGTTGAAGGAGGTCCTCGGACAGGGAACACTGAAGCTTTCTTT. This codes for CSVEGGPRTGNTEAFF. Looking up the rest from reference TRBV29-1 and TRBJ1-1 gives the full variable domain: SAVISQKPSRDICQRGTSLTIQCQVDSQVTMMFWYRQQPGQSLTLIATANQGSEATYESGFVIDKFPISRPNLTFSTLTVSNMSPEDSSIYLCSVEGGPRTGNTEAFFGQGTRLTVV.

This sequence joins TRBV15 and TRBJ2-3, with unresolved D. Germline V gene data show CDR1 as LNHNV and CDR2 as YYDKDF (reference sequence). CDR3 length equals 16 residues. Trimming left V 3 bases short and J 0 bases short, with 13 bases between. This chain's CDR3 is CATSREKGMSTDTQYF. As DNA, the CDR3 is TGTGCCACCAGCAGGGAGAAAGGGATGAGCACAGATACGCAGTATTTT.

V gene TRBV27 combines with J gene TRBJ2-6; no clear D gene. The ends were cut back, 6 bases at V and 2 bases at J, with 11 bases in the middle. This CDR3 has 15 residues. Per the germline V gene, CDR1 is MNHEY and CDR2 is SMNVEV (reference sequence). The CDR3 loop reads CASRSLGPGANVLTF. For the CDR3, the DNA is TGTGCCAGCAGGTCCTTAGGGCCTGGGGCCAACGTCCTGACTTTC.

The V call is TRBV27, the J call TRBJ2-7; 7 nucleotides match TRBD2. Per germline, CDR1 MNHEY and CDR2 SMNVEV (reference sequence). V lost 8 bases to trimming and J lost 2 bases; unmatched junction nucleotides: 6. This CDR3 region has 13 residues. CDR3 amino acids: CASGGDGAYEQYF. In nucleotides, the CDR3 is TGTGCCAGCGGGGGGGACGGAGCCTACGAGCAGTACTTC.

This clone was seen a handful of times. The chain recombines TRBV25-1 with TRBJ1-2; tentatively, D is TRBD1 (5 bases). CDR3 length: 15 amino acids. The V and J ends lost 1 base and 6 bases respectively, with 15 bases between them. Germline-derived CDR1 and CDR2 are MGHDK and SYGVNS. CDR3 residues: CASSELGEFPDGYTF. DNA for the CDR3: TGTGCCAGCAGTGAATTGGGGGAGTTTCCGGATGGCTACACCTTC.

This chain connects TRBV19 to TRBJ2-2; the D gene is possibly TRBD2 (6 bases). The germline V and J ends were trimmed by 2 bases and 4 bases, with 20 bases remaining between them. In germline, CDR1 is LNHDA, CDR2 SQIVND (reference sequence). The CDR3 covers 18 residues. The CDR3, as DNA: TGTGCCAGTAGTATAACCCCCGGGGGAGCGGATATCACCGGGGAGCTGTTTTTT. Translated: CASSITPGGADITGELFF.

This sequence joins TRBV7-6 and TRBJ2-1; 9 nucleotides align to TRBD2. After removal of 1 base from V and 8 bases from J, the junction contained 9 bases not matched to a gene. The CDR3 length is 16 residues. Germline values: CDR1 SGHVS, CDR2 FNYEAQ. CDR3 sequence (DNA): TGTGCCAGCAGCTTAGGGGGCGGGAGGGCCCTCGATGAGCAGTTCTTC. Protein sequence: CASSLGGGRALDEQFF. The variable domain in full, completed from reference TRBV7-6 and TRBJ2-1, reads GAGVSQSPRYKVTKRGQDVALRCDPISGHVSLYWYRQALGQGPEFLTYFNYEAQQDKSGLPNDRFSAERPEGSISTLTIQRTEQRDSAMYRCASSLGGGRALDEQFFGPGTRLTVL.

This chain uses TRBV5-1 with TRBJ1-1; 8 nucleotides agree with TRBD1. CDR1 is SGHRS and CDR2 is YFSETQ in the germline V gene. This CDR3 has 17 amino acids. Germline trimming cut 5 bases from V and 6 bases from J; bases unmatched to any gene: 18. The CDR3: CASSFAFLQGAEAEAFF. In DNA, the CDR3 is TGCGCCAGCAGTTTTGCATTTCTCCAGGGGGCGGAGGCTGAAGCTTTCTTT. The entire variable domain, with the rest obtained from reference TRBV5-1 and TRBJ1-1, is as follows: KAGVTQTPRYLIKTRGQQVTLSCSPISGHRSVSWYQQTPGQGLQFLFEYFSETQRNKGNFPGRFSGRQFSNSRSEMNVSTLELGDSALYLCASSFAFLQGAEAEAFFGQGTRLTVV.

This chain connects TRBV27 to TRBJ2-7; D tentatively reads TRBD1 or TRBD2 (5 bases each). Germline values: CDR1 MNHEY, CDR2 SMNVEV (reference sequence). This CDR3 comprises 14 residues. With 7 bases removed from V and 3 bases from J, the gap between germline ends came to 16 bases. The CDR3 region is CASMTGRGNYEQYF. CDR3 nucleotide sequence: TGTGCCAGCATGACGGGACGGGGAAACTACGAGCAGTACTTC.

The chain employs TRBV11-2 and TRBJ2-7; 7 bases align to TRBD2. V lost 6 bases, J lost 4 bases, and 12 bases stayed unmatched. Germline lookup yields CDR1 SGHAT and CDR2 FQNNGV. The CDR3 has 15 residues. The CDR3 region has the DNA TGTGCCAGCAGACCTTTGCGGGAGTCTCGATACGAGCAGTACTTC. Its protein product is CASRPLRESRYEQYF.

The chain joins TRBV4-1 to TRBJ2-2; TRBD2 is a possible D gene (6 bases). V was shortened by 4 bases and J by 3 bases, with 21 bases between the two germline ends. CDR1 is MGHRA, CDR2 YSYEKL, per germline. This CDR3 contains 18 residues. The CDR3 coding sequence is TGCGCCAGCAGCCCTCAATTAACCCTCTGGAGGGACACCGGGGAGCTGTTTTTT. As protein: CASSPQLTLWRDTGELFF.

The gene calls are TRBV6-1 and TRBJ1-2; no clear D. V was pared by 3 bases and J by 0 bases, with 5 bases between. Germline V gene sequence: CDR1 MNHNS, CDR2 SASEGT. The CDR3 consists of 13 residues. CDR3 sequence: CASSDSSNYGYTF. The DNA of the CDR3 is TGTGCCAGCAGTGACAGTTCTAACTATGGCTACACCTTC.

This chain uses TRBV5-1 with TRBJ2-7; D ambiguous. The CDR3 runs 14 residues. Germline V CDR1 and CDR2: SGHRS, YFSETQ. V lost 1 base and J lost 0, with 8 bases in between. The CDR3 DNA follows: TGCGCCAGCAGCTTGTGGGGTACCTCCTACGAGCAGTACTTC. This codes for CASSLWGTSYEQYF.

The rearrangement uses TRBV10-3 and TRBJ2-1, with 10 bases identical to TRBD2. The J segment lost 7 bases and the V segment lost 0 bases, leaving 3 bases of the junction unmatched. Per germline, CDR1 ENHRY and CDR2 SYGVKD. This CDR3 has 15 amino acids. CDR3 coding DNA: TGTGCCATCAGTGAGTCGCCTAGCGGGAGAAATGAGCAGTTCTTC. This codes for CAISESPSGRNEQFF.